The 18 T cell receptor beta chains below were found in one sample sequenced in a study of blood T cells in healthy people across ages (dated by TCRdb to 2015 to 2017). The library was prepared using 5' RACE. This sample was sequenced with an Illumina HiSeq 2500. The second PCR ran for about 6 to 12 cycles and used a J-beta primer mix along with a sample-barcoded 5' primer. The public sequencing data were trimmed at Q25 with fastp and processed into clonotypes with MiXCR by TCRdb, which kept only in-frame beta chains. Records with the same CDR3 protein are collapsed into one entry carrying the most frequent genes and DNA. This sample gives about 1.8 million distinct CDR3 sequences in total; about 50% of them show up just once. Around 2.1% of the sample belongs to the ten largest clones. The sample comprised blood. These TCRs come from a woman in her thirties or forties in good health.

This clonotype was seen a handful of times. The chain employs TRBV7-9 and TRBJ2-1, with 7 bases that match TRBD1. Germline-derived CDR1 and CDR2 are SEHNR and FQNEAQ (reference sequence). The CDR3 has 14 residues. Trimming removed 4 bases from V and 5 bases from J; junction bases left unmatched: 5. The CDR3 region is CASSWGTAHNEQFF. The CDR3 DNA follows: TGTGCCAGCAGCTGGGGGACAGCCCACAATGAGCAGTTCTTC.

This clonotype was seen only once. CDR3 DNA sequence: TGCGCCAGCAGCCAAGGGGGGGAGGGCTATGATGGCTACACCTTC. Protein sequence: CASSQGGEGYDGYTF. This chain links TRBV4-3 with TRBJ1-2; D perhaps matches TRBD1 (5 bases). The CDR3 is 15 residues long. V was clipped by 1 base and J by 6 bases, with 15 bases between them. CDR1 is LGHNA, CDR2 YSLEER, per germline.

This clonotype was picked up a small number of times. J is TRBJ2-7 and V is TRBV29-1; D remains unclear. This CDR3 has 12 amino acids. The V gene's germline CDR1 is SQVTM and CDR2 ANQGSEA. Deletions cut 6 bases from V and 6 bases from J, with 15 bases between. In nucleotides, the CDR3 is TGCAGCGTCGTCGGGTGGGGTTCCGAGCAGTACTTC. As protein: CSVVGWGSEQYF.

The chain joins TRBV20-1 to TRBJ1-4; D is unresolved. The CDR3 has 13 amino acids. Germline V gene lookup returns CDR1 DFQATT and CDR2 SNEGSKA (reference sequence). With 3 bases removed from V and 4 bases from J, the gap between germline ends came to 9 bases. This CDR3 reads CSASSGINEKLFF. The CDR3 nucleotides are TGCAGTGCTAGTTCTGGGATTAATGAAAAACTGTTTTTT.

The table lists this clonotype with a few counts. The chain is built from TRBV6-5 and TRBJ2-3; tentatively, D is TRBD1 or TRBD2 (5 bases each). The germline gives CDR1 MNHEY, CDR2 SVGAGI. This CDR3 region has 14 residues. Trimming removed 8 bases at V and 5 bases at J, with 17 bases between. The CDR3 nucleotides read TGTGCCAGCGGAAGGGACGAGACACAAGATACGCAGTATTTT. Residues: CASGRDETQDTQYF.

The V call is TRBV24-1, the J call TRBJ2-3; TRBD2 agrees at 7 bases. V trimming: 1 base; J trimming: 0 bases; junction bases outside the gene matches: 6. The CDR3 runs 17 residues. CDR1 and CDR2 from the germline V gene are KGHDR and SFDVKD. As DNA, the CDR3 is TGTGCCACCAGTGATTTTCGCCTAGCGGCTAGCACAGATACGCAGTATTTT. This translates into CATSDFRLAASTDTQYF.

The rearrangement links TRBV27 to TRBJ1-2, with D perhaps TRBD1 (5 bases). The V and J ends lost 3 bases and 0 bases respectively, with 14 bases between them. CDR3 size: 16 residues. Germline V lookup: CDR1 MNHEY, CDR2 SMNVEV (reference sequence). This CDR3 reads CASSFSRGPSNYGYTF. DNA for the CDR3: TGTGCCAGCAGTTTTTCGAGGGGACCATCTAACTATGGCTACACCTTC.

The chain has TRBV5-1 and TRBJ1-2, with 8 bases matching TRBD1. Germline CDR1 and CDR2: SGHRS and YFSETQ. After removal of 0 bases from V and 5 bases from J, the junction contained 9 bases not matched to a gene. CDR3 length: 16 amino acids. The CDR3 sequence is CASSLGQGTSGYGYTF. The CDR3 bases are TGCGCCAGCAGCTTGGGACAGGGGACCAGCGGGTATGGCTACACCTTC. Full variable domain (rest looked up from reference TRBV5-1 and TRBJ1-2): KAGVTQTPRYLIKTRGQQVTLSCSPISGHRSVSWYQQTPGQGLQFLFEYFSETQRNKGNFPGRFSGRQFSNSRSEMNVSTLELGDSALYLCASSLGQGTSGYGYTFGSGTRLTVV.

The chain couples TRBV20-1 to TRBJ1-1; no clear D. Germline V gene sequence: CDR1 DFQATT, CDR2 SNEGSKA (reference sequence). This CDR3 contains 14 residues. V dropped 4 bases and J dropped 6 bases, with 18 bases sitting between them. CDR3 nucleotides: TGCAGTGCTACTATTAAGGGAGGAACGGCTGAAGCTTTCTTT. This codes for CSATIKGGTAEAFF.

The chain couples TRBV4-2 to TRBJ2-3; the match to TRBD1 covers 10 bases. J was trimmed by 6 bases and V by 1 base; bases with no gene match: 4. Germline V gene sequence: CDR1 LGHNA, CDR2 YNFKEQ. CDR3 length equals 15 residues. CDR3 amino acids: CASSQVGTGVDTQYF. In nucleotides, the CDR3 is TGTGCCAGCAGCCAAGTTGGGACAGGGGTCGATACGCAGTATTTT.

This rearrangement joins TRBV29-1 to TRBJ1-1; 7 bases match TRBD1. CDR1 is SQVTM, CDR2 ANQGSEA, per germline. J gave up 4 bases and V 7 bases, and 6 bases lay outside the gene matches. The CDR3 loop spans 12 amino acids. CDR3 coding DNA: TGCAGCGGGGGCTCAGGGGGCACTGAAGCTTTCTTT. It translates to CSGGSGGTEAFF.

This rearrangement joins TRBV6-2 or TRBV6-3 to TRBJ2-5; weak D call: TRBD2 (6 bases). CDR1 is MNHEY, CDR2 SVGEGT, per germline. The CDR3 is made up of 12 amino acids. Between the trimmed V and J ends, which lost 8 bases and 11 bases, there was a span of 18 bases. The DNA for the CDR3 is TGTGCCAGCGATGTGGTTGGGGAGGAGCAGTACTTC. Its protein is CASDVVGEEQYF.

This clonotype has just a few counts. The chain uses TRBV27 and TRBJ2-7; 7 nucleotides agree with TRBD1. The CDR3 spans 15 residues. The germline gives CDR1 MNHEY, CDR2 SMNVEV (reference sequence). J was trimmed by 2 bases and V by 0 bases; bases with no gene match: 4. DNA of the CDR3: TGTGCCAGCAGTTTATCGACAGGGCACCCCTACGAGCAGTACTTC. Its translation: CASSLSTGHPYEQYF.

The CDR3 DNA sequence: TGTGCCACCTCGGACTACCGCACAGATACGCAGTATTTT. The encoded protein is CATSDYRTDTQYF. The J gene is TRBJ2-3, the V gene TRBV7-2; D might be TRBD2 (6 bases). From germline, CDR1 is SGHTA and CDR2 FQGNSA. This CDR3 has 13 amino acids. The V end lost 10 bases, the J end lost 1 base, and 12 bases lay between the germline ends. Together with reference TRBV7-2 and TRBJ2-3, the CDR3 gives the full variable domain: GAGVSQSPSNKVTEKGKDVELRCDPISGHTALYWYRQSLGQGLEFLIYFQGNSAPDKSGLPSDRFSAERTGGSVSTLTIQRTQQEDSAVYLCATSDYRTDTQYFGPGTRLTVL.

A single count supports this clonotype. A read error may account for a junction end that differs from germline. The chain couples TRBV10-3 to TRBJ2-5; D is ambiguous. The CDR3 covers 13 residues. The germline V gene has CDR1 ENHRY and CDR2 SYGVKD. This chain's CDR3 is CATSGSEGETQYF. The CDR3 DNA reads as TGTGCCACCAGTGGGTCGGAAGGGGAGACCCAGTACTTC.

The chain couples TRBV6-6 to TRBJ2-5, with 8 bases lining up with TRBD2. The CDR3 consists of 16 residues. Trimming cost V 0 bases and J 7 bases; bases outside gene matches: 10. The germline CDR1 and CDR2 sequences are MNHNY and SVGAGI (reference sequence). CDR3 residues: CASSYSAGGRGGTQYF. CDR3 sequence (DNA): TGTGCCAGCAGTTACTCGGCGGGGGGCCGCGGAGGGACCCAGTACTTC.

The V call is TRBV24-1, the J call TRBJ1-2, with D hard to call. The V gene's germline CDR1 is KGHDR and CDR2 SFDVKD. This CDR3 region has 13 residues. V lost 7 bases to trimming and J lost 2 bases, with 10 bases between them. The chain's CDR3 is CATSLTVNYGYTF. The CDR3, as DNA: TGTGCCACCAGCTTGACTGTAAACTATGGCTACACCTTC.

CDR3 sequence (DNA): TGTGCCAGCAGCCCTGGAGGGCTAGCGGGGTACAATGAGCAGTTCTTC. It translates to CASSPGGLAGYNEQFF. The chain is built from TRBV3-1 and TRBJ2-1; the match to TRBD2 covers 9 bases. Trimming cost V 4 bases and J 4 bases; bases outside gene matches: 8. CDR1 and CDR2 (germline): LGHDT, YNNKEL (reference sequence). This CDR3 is 16 amino acids long.